This is a list of T cell receptor beta chains from one sample in a study of OX40 agonist ivuxolimab in advanced cancers. The data were produced by immunoSEQ multiplex PCR, yet TCRdb's version contains in-frame clones alone and is incomplete. The data contain 15,000 to 20,000 clones, approximately 70% of them singletons. The source material was CD4+ or CD8+ T cells sorted from blood, sampled in a trial of the OX40 agonist ivuxolimab. The source of these receptors is an adult with an advanced solid tumor such as melanoma, head and neck, liver or kidney cancer. CDR3s include the opening cysteine and the closing phenylalanine or tryptophan. Each record gives: CDR3 length, D gene, V gene, clone size, J gene, CDR3 DNA, CDR3 protein. The D gene is left open where the match is weak. For some rows the clone size is stated as once, few or many, or as a class when expanded; others skip it.

12	NA	TRBV28	NA	TRBJ1-2	TGTGCCAGCAGTTTCGGATCCTATGGCTACACCTTC	CASSFGSYGYTF
14	NA	TRBV6-5	NA	TRBJ2-7	TGTGCCAGCAGTTACGGGCGGTCCTCCTACGAGCAGTACTTC	CASSYGRSSYEQYF
15	TRBD2	TRBV2	NA	TRBJ2-7	TGTGCCAGCAGTGAACTAGCGGGAGGGCGCGACGAGCAGTACTTC	CASSELAGGRDEQYF
15	NA	TRBV9	NA	TRBJ1-1	TGTGCCAGCAGCCCGAAGACAGCAATGAACACTGAAGCTTTCTTT	CASSPKTAMNTEAFF
15	TRBD1	TRBV5-4	NA	TRBJ2-2	TGTGCCAGCGGAAACCGGGACAGAAACACCGGGGAGCTGTTTTTT	CASGNRDRNTGELFF
15	TRBD1	TRBV7-2	NA	TRBJ2-2	TGTGCCAGCAGCTTCGTCAGGGGGATTGACGGGGAGCTGTTTTTT	CASSFVRGIDGELFF
13	TRBD1	TRBV27	medium-sized	TRBJ1-2	TGTGCCAGCAGTTTCGACAGGGCCCTAGGCTACACCTTC	CASSFDRALGYTF
15	NA	TRBV7-2	NA	TRBJ2-3	TGTGCCAGCAGCTTAATGGGATCTAGAACAGATACGCAGTATTTT	CASSLMGSRTDTQYF
13	NA	TRBV9	NA	TRBJ2-7	TGTGCCAGCAGCGTAAAGTGGGTTGGTGAGCAGTACTTC	CASSVKWVGEQYF
16	TRBD2	TRBV11-2	NA	TRBJ2-1	TGTGCCAGCAGCTTAGTCGCTAGCGGGAGGAAGAATGAGCAGTTCTTC	CASSLVASGRKNEQFF
17	NA	TRBV19	NA	TRBJ2-3	TGTGCCAGTAGTATTAAGGACGCGGGTAGAGGGACAGATACGCAGTATTTT	CASSIKDAGRGTDTQYF
14	NA	TRBV9	NA	TRBJ2-1	TGTGCCAGCAGCGCCGGGACTCCATCCAATGAGCAGTTCTTC	CASSAGTPSNEQFF
14	NA	TRBV2	NA	TRBJ1-2	TGTGCCAGCAGTGACCTCCGGAGAGACTATGGCTACACCTTC	CASSDLRRDYGYTF
12	NA	TRBV6-1	NA	TRBJ2-1	TGTGCCAGCAGTGAAGGTAGAAATGAGCAGTTCTTC	CASSEGRNEQFF
16	NA	TRBV2	NA	TRBJ1-1	TGTGCCAGCAGGGAGACTAGGACGGGCATGAACACTGAAGCTTTCTTT	CASRETRTGMNTEAFF
15	TRBD1	TRBV6-1	NA	TRBJ2-7	TGTGCCAGCAGCCTCACAGGGGGTAGCTCCTACGAGCAGTACTTC	CASSLTGGSSYEQYF
14	NA	TRBV27	NA	TRBJ1-1	TGTGCCAGCAGTTTGCGCGAGGGGGACACTGAAGCTTTCTTT	CASSLREGDTEAFF
13	TRBD1	TRBV19	once	TRBJ1-1	TGTGCCAGTCGCCCGGACAGGTACACTGAAGCTTTCTTT	CASRPDRYTEAFF
14	NA	TRBV15	medium-sized	TRBJ2-7	TGTGCCACCAGCAGTTCCGGGACCCTATACGAGCAGTACTTC	CATSSSGTLYEQYF
16	TRBD2	TRBV4-2	NA	TRBJ2-7	TGTGCCAGCAGCTTAGGCGGCAGCGGGACCTCCTACGAGCAGTACTTC	CASSLGGSGTSYEQYF
16	NA	TRBV4-3	medium-sized	TRBJ1-2	TGCGCCAGCAGCCAAGATGGGGGGGACTCTAACTATGGCTACACCTTC	CASSQDGGDSNYGYTF
14	TRBD1	TRBV2	medium-sized	TRBJ1-2	TGTGCCAGCAGTTACCCCGGGACAGGGGACGGCTACACCTTC	CASSYPGTGDGYTF
15	NA	TRBV5-1	NA	TRBJ2-1	TGCGCCAGCTTCCCAGGGGCAGGCTCCTACAATGAGCAGTTCTTC	CASFPGAGSYNEQFF
14	NA	TRBV11-2	NA	TRBJ2-6	TGTGCCAGCTTGTGGGGAGCTGGGGCCAACGTCCTGACTTTC	CASLWGAGANVLTF
13	NA	TRBV29-1	NA	TRBJ2-1	TGCAGCGTTGAAGTCGGAGAGGGACGAAGGCAGTTCTTC	CSVEVGEGRRQFF
12	NA	TRBV29-1	few	TRBJ2-5	TGCAGCGTTGATGGGATTCAAGAGACCCAGTACTTC	CSVDGIQETQYF
12	TRBD2	TRBV6-9	NA	TRBJ2-7	TGTGCCAGCAGCCACGGGGGGGACGAGCAGTACTTC	CASSHGGDEQYF
13	NA	TRBV9	few	TRBJ2-3	TGTGCCAGCAGCGGGGGCGGGGCGGATACGCAGTATTTT	CASSGGGADTQYF
14	NA	TRBV7-9	NA	TRBJ1-2	TGTGCCAGCAGCTCGGAGCTTACCCCTCGGGGCTACACCTTC	CASSSELTPRGYTF
11	NA	TRBV27	NA	TRBJ2-7	TGTGCCACTCACTGGGGTTACGAGCAGTACTTC	CATHWGYEQYF
15	NA	TRBV9	NA	TRBJ2-7	TGTGCCAGCAGCCTGGGAGGTACTAGCTCCTACGAGCAGTACTTC	CASSLGGTSSYEQYF
13	NA	TRBV6-5	NA	TRBJ2-7	TGTGCCAGCAGTTCCTTCGACGGCTACGAGCAGTGCTTC	CASSSFDGYEQCF
15	TRBD2	TRBV7-6	NA	TRBJ2-1	TGTGCCAGCAGCCAGACTAGCGGGACATACAATGAGCAGTTCTTC	CASSQTSGTYNEQFF
13	NA	TRBV5-4	NA	TRBJ2-5	TGTGCCAGCAGCCCCGACAGTGAAGAGACCCAGTACTTC	CASSPDSEETQYF
14	NA	TRBV19	few	TRBJ2-7	TGTGCCAGTAGTGCCCGGGACACCACCTACGAGCAGTACTTC	CASSARDTTYEQYF
14	NA	TRBV25-1	NA	TRBJ1-2	TGTGCCAGCACCGACCCCGGGACTCACTATGGCTACACCTTC	CASTDPGTHYGYTF
13	NA	TRBV5-4	NA	TRBJ2-7	TGTGCCAGCAGCTTACAGGGCCCCTACGAGCAGTACTTC	CASSLQGPYEQYF
13	NA	TRBV7-9	few	TRBJ2-2	TGTGCCAGCAGCTCACAGAAGACCGGGGAGCTGTTTTTT	CASSSQKTGELFF
13	NA	TRBV5-6	once	TRBJ2-3	TGTGCCAGCAGCGGTCAGGGGACAGATACGCAGTATTTT	CASSGQGTDTQYF
14	NA	TRBV27	once	TRBJ1-2	TGTGCCAGCAGTTTATCCCAGACTAACTATGGCTACACCTTC	CASSLSQTNYGYTF
15	NA	TRBV19	NA	TRBJ1-2	TGTGCCAGTAGTATTCAGTCCCTGGATCCCTATGGCTACACCTTC	CASSIQSLDPYGYTF
12	NA	TRBV29-1	NA	TRBJ2-7	TGCAGCGTGAGGGAACAGGGCTACGAGCAGTACTTC	CSVREQGYEQYF
15	NA	TRBV29-1	once	TRBJ2-5	TGCAGCGTTGCCGAACAGGGGGGGTACCAAGAGACCCAGTACTTC	CSVAEQGGYQETQYF
16	TRBD1	TRBV7-9	NA	TRBJ2-7	TGTGCCAGCAGCTTAGTCCCGGGACAGGGAGAACTGGAACAGTACTTC	CASSLVPGQGELEQYF
11	NA	TRBV4-1	NA	TRBJ1-2	TGCGCCAGCAGCCAAGAGGGCGGTTACACCTTC	CASSQEGGYTF
15	NA	TRBV6-5	NA	TRBJ2-5	TGTGCCAGCAGTTACTCCGGGACTTTTCAAGAGACCCAGTACTTC	CASSYSGTFQETQYF
15	TRBD2	TRBV4-2	NA	TRBJ2-1	TGTGCCAGCAGCCAAGAGATAGCGGGTAACAATGAGCAGTTCTTC	CASSQEIAGNNEQFF
12	NA	TRBV7-9	NA	TRBJ1-5	TGTGCCAGCAGCTTCGTACAGGAGCCCCAGCATTTT	CASSFVQEPQHF
15	NA	TRBV7-2	NA	TRBJ1-3	TGTGCCAGCAGCGCCGACAGGAGTGGCGGAAACACCATATATTTT	CASSADRSGGNTIYF